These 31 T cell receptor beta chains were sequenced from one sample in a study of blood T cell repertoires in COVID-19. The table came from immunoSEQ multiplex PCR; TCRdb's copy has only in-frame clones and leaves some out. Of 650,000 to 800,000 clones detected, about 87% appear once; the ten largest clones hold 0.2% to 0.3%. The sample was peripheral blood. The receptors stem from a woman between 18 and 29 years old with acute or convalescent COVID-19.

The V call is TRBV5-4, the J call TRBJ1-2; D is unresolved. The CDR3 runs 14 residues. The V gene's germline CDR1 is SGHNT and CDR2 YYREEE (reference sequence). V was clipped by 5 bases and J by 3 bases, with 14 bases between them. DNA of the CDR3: TGTGCCAGCAGGCCCGGGATCGGTGACTATGGCTACACCTTC. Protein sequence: CASRPGIGDYGYTF. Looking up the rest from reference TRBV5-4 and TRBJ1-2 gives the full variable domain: ETGVTQSPTHLIKTRGQQVTLRCSSQSGHNTVSWYQQALGQGPQFIFQYYREEENGRGNFPPRFSGLQFPNYSSELNVNALELDDSALYLCASRPGIGDYGYTFGSGTRLTVV.

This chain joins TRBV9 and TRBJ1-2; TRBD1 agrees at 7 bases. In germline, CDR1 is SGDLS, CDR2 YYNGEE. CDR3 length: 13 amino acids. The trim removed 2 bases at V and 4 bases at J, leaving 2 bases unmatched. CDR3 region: CASSVRQGYGYTF. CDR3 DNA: TGTGCCAGCAGCGTGAGACAGGGCTATGGCTACACCTTC.

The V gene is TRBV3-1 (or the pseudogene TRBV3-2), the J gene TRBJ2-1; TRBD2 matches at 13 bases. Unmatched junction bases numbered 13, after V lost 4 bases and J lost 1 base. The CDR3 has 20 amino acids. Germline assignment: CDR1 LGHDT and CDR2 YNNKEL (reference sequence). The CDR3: CASSRSFGTSGETSYNEQFF. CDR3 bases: TGTGCCAGCAGCCGATCCTTCGGGACTAGCGGGGAAACTTCCTACAATGAGCAGTTCTTC.

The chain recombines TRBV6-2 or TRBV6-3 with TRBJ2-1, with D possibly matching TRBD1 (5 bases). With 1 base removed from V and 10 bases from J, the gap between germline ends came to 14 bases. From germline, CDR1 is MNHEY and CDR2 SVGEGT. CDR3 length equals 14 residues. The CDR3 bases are TGTGCCAGCAGTTACTTATCGACTCAGGGAGAGCAGTTCTTC. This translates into CASSYLSTQGEQFF.

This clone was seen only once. The CDR3 reads CASTTTGSNYGYTF. For the CDR3, the DNA is TGTGCCAGCACCACGACAGGGTCGAACTATGGCTACACCTTC. The rearrangement links TRBV27 to TRBJ1-2, with 7 bases matching TRBD1. CDR3 length: 14 residues. CDR1 and CDR2 (germline): MNHEY, SMNVEV (reference sequence). V shed 7 bases, J shed 2 bases, and the junction held 7 bases outside the gene matches.

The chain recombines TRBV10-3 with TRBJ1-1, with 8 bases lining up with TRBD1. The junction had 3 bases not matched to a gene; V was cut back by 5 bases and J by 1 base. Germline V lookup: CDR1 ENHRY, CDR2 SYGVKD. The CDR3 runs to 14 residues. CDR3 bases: TGTGCCATCAGTCGAGGACAGGGGAACACTGAAGCTTTCTTT. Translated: CAISRGQGNTEAFF.

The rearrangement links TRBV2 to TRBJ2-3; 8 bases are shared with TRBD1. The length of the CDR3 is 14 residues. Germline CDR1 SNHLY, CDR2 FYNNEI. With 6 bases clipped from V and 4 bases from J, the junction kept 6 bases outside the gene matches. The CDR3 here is CASSRQGMADTQYF. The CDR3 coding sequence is TGTGCCAGCAGCCGACAGGGGATGGCAGATACGCAGTATTTT.

CDR3 in DNA: TGTGCCATCAGTGGGACAGGTTTCTATGGCTACACCTTC. Translation gives CAISGTGFYGYTF. The chain has TRBV10-3 and TRBJ1-2; TRBD1 matches at 7 bases. Trimming removed 4 bases from V and 4 bases from J; junction bases left unmatched: 3. CDR1 and CDR2 from the germline V gene are ENHRY and SYGVKD. The CDR3 totals 13 residues.

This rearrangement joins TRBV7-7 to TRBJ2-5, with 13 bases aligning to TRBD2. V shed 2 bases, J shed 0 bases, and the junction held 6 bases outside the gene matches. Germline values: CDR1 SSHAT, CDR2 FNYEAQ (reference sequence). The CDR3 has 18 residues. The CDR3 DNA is TGTGCCAGCAGCTTAATGACTAGCGGGGGGATGTACCAAGAGACCCAGTACTTC. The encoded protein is CASSLMTSGGMYQETQYF.

CDR3 coding DNA: TGTGCCAGCTCACCACAGCCTAGCGGGGGCCAAGAGACCCAGTACTTC. This encodes CASSPQPSGGQETQYF. The V gene is TRBV18, the J gene TRBJ2-5; 10 positions match TRBD2. Germline assignment: CDR1 KGHSH and CDR2 LQKENI. The CDR3 sequence is 16 residues long. The V gene end was trimmed by 1 base and the J gene end by 1 base; junction bases not matched to a gene: 3. The entire variable domain, with the rest obtained from reference TRBV18 and TRBJ2-5, is as follows: NAGVMQNPRHLVRRRGQEARLRCSPMKGHSHVYWYRQLPEEGLKFMVYLQKENIIDESGMPKERFSAEFPKEGPSILRIQQVVRGDSAAYFCASSPQPSGGQETQYFGPGTRLLVL.

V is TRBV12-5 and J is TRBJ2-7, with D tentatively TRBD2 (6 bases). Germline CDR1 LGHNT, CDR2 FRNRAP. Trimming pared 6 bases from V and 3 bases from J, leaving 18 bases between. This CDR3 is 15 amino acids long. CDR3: CASGKVGGLGYEQYF. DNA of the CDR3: TGTGCTAGTGGGAAAGTGGGGGGTTTAGGCTACGAGCAGTACTTC. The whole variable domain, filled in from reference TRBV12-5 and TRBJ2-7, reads DARVTQTPRHKVTEMGQEVTMRCQPILGHNTVFWYRQTMMQGLELLAYFRNRAPLDDSGMPKDRFSAEMPDATLATLKIQPSEPRDSAVYFCASGKVGGLGYEQYFGPGTRLTVT.

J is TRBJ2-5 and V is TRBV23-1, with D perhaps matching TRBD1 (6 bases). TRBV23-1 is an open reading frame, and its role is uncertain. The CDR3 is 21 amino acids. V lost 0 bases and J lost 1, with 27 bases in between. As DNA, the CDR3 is TGCGCCAGCAGTCAATCGAGTATTCAGGCGAGGGACACCCGATTCCAAGAGACCCAGTACTTC. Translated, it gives CASSQSSIQARDTRFQETQYF.

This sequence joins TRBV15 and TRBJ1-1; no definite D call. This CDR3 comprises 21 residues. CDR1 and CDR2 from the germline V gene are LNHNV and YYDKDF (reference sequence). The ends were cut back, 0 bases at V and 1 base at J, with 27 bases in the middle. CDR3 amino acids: CATSRDGFSGVFVAPNTEAFF. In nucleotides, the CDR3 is TGTGCCACCAGCAGAGATGGGTTTAGTGGAGTGTTTGTCGCACCGAACACTGAAGCTTTCTTT.

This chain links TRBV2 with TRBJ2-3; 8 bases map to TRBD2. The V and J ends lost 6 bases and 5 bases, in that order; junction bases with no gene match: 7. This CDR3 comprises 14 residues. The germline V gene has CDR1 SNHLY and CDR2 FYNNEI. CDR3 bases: TGTGCCAGCAGCTTGACTAGCGTGAAAGATACGCAGTATTTT. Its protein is CASSLTSVKDTQYF.

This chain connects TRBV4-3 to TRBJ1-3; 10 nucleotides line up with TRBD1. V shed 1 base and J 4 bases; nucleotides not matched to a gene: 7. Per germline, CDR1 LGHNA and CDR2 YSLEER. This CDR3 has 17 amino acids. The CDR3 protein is CASSQGGDRGLGNTIYF. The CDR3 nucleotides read TGCGCCAGCAGCCAAGGGGGGGACAGGGGTTTAGGAAACACCATATATTTT.

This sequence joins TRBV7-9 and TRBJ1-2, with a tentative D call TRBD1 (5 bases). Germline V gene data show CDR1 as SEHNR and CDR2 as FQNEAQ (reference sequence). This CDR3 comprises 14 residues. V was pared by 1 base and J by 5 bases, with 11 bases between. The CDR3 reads CASSLVGRDYGYTF. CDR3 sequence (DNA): TGTGCCAGCAGCTTAGTAGGCAGGGATTATGGCTACACCTTC.

CDR3 DNA: TGTGCCAGCAGGGCAAACAATGAGCAGTTCTTC. Its protein product is CASRANNEQFF. This rearrangement joins TRBV12-3 or TRBV12-4 to TRBJ2-1; D uncertain. The V gene lost 6 bases and the J gene lost 5 bases, with 5 bases spanning the gap. This CDR3 comprises 11 residues.

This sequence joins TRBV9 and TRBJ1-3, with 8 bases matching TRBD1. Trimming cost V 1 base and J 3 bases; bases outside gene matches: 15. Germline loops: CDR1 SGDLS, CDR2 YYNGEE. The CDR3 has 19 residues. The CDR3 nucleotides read TGTGCCAGCAGCGTATATCCAGGGGGCCTGGGGATCTTTGGAAACACCATATATTTT. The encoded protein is CASSVYPGGLGIFGNTIYF.

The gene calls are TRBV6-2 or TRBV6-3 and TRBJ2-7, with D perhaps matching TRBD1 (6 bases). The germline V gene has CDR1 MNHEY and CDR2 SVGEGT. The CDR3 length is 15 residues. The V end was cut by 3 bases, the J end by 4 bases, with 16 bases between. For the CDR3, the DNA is TGTGCCAGCAGTTATGGGACAAAGGTGCAGTACGAGCAGTACTTC. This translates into CASSYGTKVQYEQYF.

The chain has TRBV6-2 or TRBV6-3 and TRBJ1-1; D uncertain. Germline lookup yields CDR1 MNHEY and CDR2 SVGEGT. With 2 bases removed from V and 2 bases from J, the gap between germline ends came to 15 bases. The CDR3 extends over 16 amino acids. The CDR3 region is CASSYRRSGENTEAFF. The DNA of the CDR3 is TGTGCCAGCAGTTACAGGCGTTCGGGAGAAAACACTGAAGCTTTCTTT.

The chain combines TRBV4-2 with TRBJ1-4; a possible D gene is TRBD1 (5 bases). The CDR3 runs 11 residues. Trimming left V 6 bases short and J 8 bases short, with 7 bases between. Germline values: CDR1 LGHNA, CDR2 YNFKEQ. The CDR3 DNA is TGTGCCAGCAGGGGGGGAGAAAAACTGTTTTTT. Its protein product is CASRGGEKLFF.

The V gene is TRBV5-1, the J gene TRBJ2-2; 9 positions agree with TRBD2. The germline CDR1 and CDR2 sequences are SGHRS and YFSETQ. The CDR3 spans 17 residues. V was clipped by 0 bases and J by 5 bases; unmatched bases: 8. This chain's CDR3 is CASSLAAGGPGTGELFF. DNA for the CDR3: TGCGCCAGCAGCTTGGCGGCGGGGGGGCCGGGAACCGGGGAGCTGTTTTTT.

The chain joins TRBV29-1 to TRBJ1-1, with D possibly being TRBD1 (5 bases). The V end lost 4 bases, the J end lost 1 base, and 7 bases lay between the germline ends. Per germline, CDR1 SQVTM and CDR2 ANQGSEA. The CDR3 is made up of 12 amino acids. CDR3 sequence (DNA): TGCAGCGTTGGACAGACGAACACTGAAGCTTTCTTT. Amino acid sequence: CSVGQTNTEAFF.

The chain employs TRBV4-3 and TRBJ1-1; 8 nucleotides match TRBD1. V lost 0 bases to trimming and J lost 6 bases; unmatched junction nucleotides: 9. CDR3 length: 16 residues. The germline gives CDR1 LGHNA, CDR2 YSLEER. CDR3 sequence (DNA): TGCGCCAGCAGCCAAGAGGGTCCAGGGGGCCTGCCTGAAGCTTTCTTT. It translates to CASSQEGPGGLPEAFF.

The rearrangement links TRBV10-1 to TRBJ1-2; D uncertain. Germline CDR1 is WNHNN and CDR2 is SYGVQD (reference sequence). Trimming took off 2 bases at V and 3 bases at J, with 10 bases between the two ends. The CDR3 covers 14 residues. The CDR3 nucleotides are TGCGCCAGCAGTGAGGGGCAGGAACACTATGGCTACACCTTC. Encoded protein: CASSEGQEHYGYTF.

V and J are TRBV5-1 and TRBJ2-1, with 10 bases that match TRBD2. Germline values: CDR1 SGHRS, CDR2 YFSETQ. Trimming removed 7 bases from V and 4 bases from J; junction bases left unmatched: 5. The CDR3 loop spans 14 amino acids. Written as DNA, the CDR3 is TGCGCCAGCGTCCAAGCGGGGGGGTACAATGAGCAGTTCTTC. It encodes CASVQAGGYNEQFF.

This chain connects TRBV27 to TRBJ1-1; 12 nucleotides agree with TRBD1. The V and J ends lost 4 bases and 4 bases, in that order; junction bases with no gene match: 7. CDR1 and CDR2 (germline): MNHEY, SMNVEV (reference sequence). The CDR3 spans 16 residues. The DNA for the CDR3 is TGTGCCAGCAGTTCCGGGACAGGGGGCGGGGGCACTGAAGCTTTCTTT. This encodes CASSSGTGGGGTEAFF.

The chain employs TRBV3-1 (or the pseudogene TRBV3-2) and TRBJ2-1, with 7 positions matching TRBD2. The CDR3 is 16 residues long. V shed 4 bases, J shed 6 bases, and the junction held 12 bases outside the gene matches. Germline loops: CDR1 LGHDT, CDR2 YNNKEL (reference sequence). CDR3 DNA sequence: TGTGCCAGCAGCCCCTACCTTAGCGGGCCCAGCAATGAGCAGTTCTTC. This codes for CASSPYLSGPSNEQFF.

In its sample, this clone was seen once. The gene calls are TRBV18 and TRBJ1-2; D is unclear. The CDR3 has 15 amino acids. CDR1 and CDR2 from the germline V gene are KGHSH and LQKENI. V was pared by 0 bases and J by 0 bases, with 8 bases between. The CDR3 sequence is CASSPPSSANYGYTF. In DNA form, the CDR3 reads TGTGCCAGCTCACCACCGAGCAGCGCTAACTATGGCTACACCTTC.

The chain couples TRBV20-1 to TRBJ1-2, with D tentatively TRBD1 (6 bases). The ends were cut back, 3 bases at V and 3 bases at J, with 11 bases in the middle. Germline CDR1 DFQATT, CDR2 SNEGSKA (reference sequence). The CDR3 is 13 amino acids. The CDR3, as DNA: TGCAGTGCTAGTACAGGGCTGGACTATGGCTACACCTTC. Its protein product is CSASTGLDYGYTF.

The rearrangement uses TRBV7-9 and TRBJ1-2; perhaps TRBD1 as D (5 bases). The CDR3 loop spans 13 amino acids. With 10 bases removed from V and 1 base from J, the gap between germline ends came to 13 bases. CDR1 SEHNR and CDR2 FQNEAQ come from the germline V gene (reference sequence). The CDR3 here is CATDSGGNYGYTF. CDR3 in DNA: TGTGCCACCGACTCGGGGGGTAACTATGGCTACACCTTC.